The 32 T cell receptor beta chains reported below all come from one sample, sequenced in a study of T cells in Graves' hyperthyroidism and ophthalmopathy. There were TCR beta CDR3 regions amplified from RNA transcripts. When the TCR CDR3 underwent first-round RT-PCR, the HTBI primer set was used. TCRdb reprocessed the multiplex PCR reads with MiXCR, giving one entry per CDR3 protein. The sample contains 600,000 to 900,000 distinct CDR3 sequences, about 16% of which appear only once. Sequencing input: blood. The receptors here all came from a man between 18 and 35 years old with Graves' hyperthyroidism.

This clonotype has a count of ten or more. J is TRBJ2-7 and V is TRBV7-6; the D call may be TRBD1 or TRBD2 (7 bases each). This CDR3 has 15 amino acids. The germline gives CDR1 SGHVS, CDR2 FNYEAQ. V was trimmed by 7 bases and J by 3 bases, leaving 19 bases between them. CDR3 loop: CASTPQGGGGYEQYF. CDR3 DNA sequence: TGTGCCAGCACCCCCCAGGGAGGGGGCGGCTACGAGCAGTACTTC.

This clonotype has ten or more counts. The V and J genes are TRBV18 and TRBJ2-7; 8 nucleotides agree with TRBD1. The CDR3 has 16 amino acids. Losses at the gene ends were 2 bases for V and 0 bases for J; bases not matched to a gene: 6. Germline V gene lookup returns CDR1 KGHSH and CDR2 LQKENI. Here the CDR3 DNA reads TGTGCCAGCTCACCAAGACGACAGGGGAGCTCCTACGAGCAGTACTTC. Protein: CASSPRRQGSSYEQYF.

This clonotype was counted at least ten times. The chain links TRBV10-2 to TRBJ1-1, with D perhaps matching TRBD1 (6 bases). The germline gives CDR1 WSHSY, CDR2 SAAADI. V gave up 2 bases and J gave up 8 bases, with 12 bases separating them. There are 13 residues in the CDR3. The chain's CDR3 is CASSEPRQAEAFF. The CDR3 DNA reads as TGCGCCAGCAGTGAGCCGAGACAGGCCGAAGCTTTCTTT.

This clonotype came up a few times. The chain is built from TRBV7-9 and TRBJ1-2; a possible D gene is TRBD1 (6 bases). The CDR3 length is 15 residues. V was clipped by 5 bases and J by 5 bases, with 18 bases between them. Germline CDR1 and CDR2: SEHNR and FQNEAQ (reference sequence). The CDR3 loop reads CASSPTGGYSYGYTF. The CDR3 DNA reads TGTGCCAGCAGCCCCACGGGGGGCTACTCGTATGGCTACACCTTC.

V and J are TRBV4-1 and TRBJ2-2; 7 bases fit TRBD2. The CDR3 has 14 residues. CDR1 and CDR2 from the germline V gene are MGHRA and YSYEKL. V gave up 4 bases and J gave up 6 bases; unmatched junction bases: 5. The DNA for the CDR3 is TGCGCCAGCAGCCCGCGGACTAGTTCCGGGGAGCTGTTTTTT. Translation gives CASSPRTSSGELFF.

V usage is TRBV9 and J usage is TRBJ2-1, with 7 bases lining up with TRBD2. V was pared by 0 bases and J by 4 bases, with 7 bases of the junction left unmatched. Germline V gene lookup returns CDR1 SGDLS and CDR2 YYNGEE. This CDR3 has 16 residues. In nucleotides, the CDR3 is TGTGCCAGCAGCGTAGACGCGGGAGTTTCGTACAATGAGCAGTTCTTC. This sequence encodes CASSVDAGVSYNEQFF. The full variable domain, completed using reference TRBV9 and TRBJ2-1, is DSGVTQTPKHLITATGQRVTLRCSPRSGDLSVYWYQQSLDQGLQFLIQYYNGEERAKGNILERFSAQQFPDLHSELNLSSLELGDSALYFCASSVDAGVSYNEQFFGPGTRLTVL.

This chain connects TRBV10-2 to TRBJ2-1, with 8 bases matching TRBD2. Germline trimming cut 0 bases from V and 3 bases from J; bases unmatched to any gene: 1. Germline CDR1 WSHSY, CDR2 SAAADI. This CDR3 region has 15 residues. CDR3 coding DNA: TGCGCCAGCAGTGAGTCACTAGCGGTCTACAATGAGCAGTTCTTC. This translates into CASSESLAVYNEQFF.

This clonotype was observed a handful of times. The chain recombines TRBV18 with TRBJ2-7, with 10 bases lining up with TRBD1. Germline V gene lookup returns CDR1 KGHSH and CDR2 LQKENI. V shed 8 bases and J 2 bases; nucleotides not matched to a gene: 9. CDR3 length equals 15 residues. CDR3 amino acids: CASRGDRGLPYEQYF. The CDR3 bases are TGTGCCAGCCGAGGGGACAGGGGACTTCCCTACGAGCAGTACTTC. The full variable domain, its missing parts supplied by reference TRBV18 and TRBJ2-7, is NAGVMQNPRHLVRRRGQEARLRCSPMKGHSHVYWYRQLPEEGLKFMVYLQKENIIDESGMPKERFSAEFPKEGPSILRIQQVVRGDSAAYFCASRGDRGLPYEQYFGPGTRLTVT.

This clonotype has only a few counts. The chain joins TRBV6-2 or TRBV6-3 to TRBJ2-7; 7 bases are a match to TRBD2. The CDR3 is made up of 14 amino acids. Germline lookup yields CDR1 MNHEY and CDR2 SVGEGT. Losses at the gene ends were 7 bases for V and 3 bases for J; bases not matched to a gene: 9. Written as DNA, the CDR3 is TGTGCCAGCACCCAGATGAGGGAGGGCTACGAGCAGTACTTC. Protein: CASTQMREGYEQYF.

CDR3 nucleotide sequence: TGCAGTGCTGTCGGGAGGGCCTTAGATACGCAGTATTTT. Translating gives CSAVGRALDTQYF. The V call is TRBV20-1, the J call TRBJ2-3; 8 bases map to TRBD2. Trimming took 5 bases from V and 5 from J; bases not matched to a gene: 6. CDR1 is DFQATT and CDR2 is SNEGSKA in the germline V gene (reference sequence). The CDR3 has 13 residues.

At least ten counts were recorded for this clonotype. The chain combines TRBV20-1 with TRBJ2-1; D uncertain. With 3 bases removed from V and 2 bases from J, the gap between germline ends came to 8 bases. This CDR3 is 13 amino acids long. Germline V gives CDR1 DFQATT, CDR2 SNEGSKA (reference sequence). CDR3 sequence (DNA): TGCAGTGCTAGCTCCACCACCTACAATGAGCAGTTCTTC. Residues: CSASSTTYNEQFF.

As to this clonotype: One junction end does not reproduce the germline sequence, and a read error may be involved. The rearrangement joins TRBV7-7 to TRBJ2-5; D is ambiguous. CDR1 is SSHAT and CDR2 is FNYEAQ in the germline V gene (reference sequence). This CDR3 region has 14 residues. DNA of the CDR3: TGTGCTAGCAGCTTAGCTGCCGTCGGGGAGACCCAGTACTTC. Amino acids: CASSLAAVGETQYF.

J is TRBJ2-1 and V is TRBV19, with D perhaps matching TRBD1 (5 bases). The ends were cut back, 6 bases at V and 0 bases at J, with 15 bases in the middle. This CDR3 comprises 16 residues. Germline V gene sequence: CDR1 LNHDA, CDR2 SQIVND (reference sequence). This chain's CDR3 is CASSPDMSSSYNEQFF. The CDR3 region has the DNA TGTGCCAGTAGCCCGGACATGTCGAGCTCCTACAATGAGCAGTTCTTC.

Details on this clonotype: One end of the junction does not line up with germline, which may come from a read error. J is TRBJ1-6 and V is TRBV7-8; D remains unclear. CDR1 and CDR2 from the germline V gene are SGHVS and FQNEAQ. The length of the CDR3 is 17 residues. The CDR3 DNA sequence: TGTGCCAGCAGCTTAGGTCAGGCGAGCTCCTATAATTCACCCCCCCACTTT. Amino acids: CASSLGQASSYNSPPHF.

About this clonotype itself: The junction and the germline gene differ at one end; a read error may be behind it. This rearrangement joins TRBV7-7 to TRBJ2-5; the D is unclear. Germline CDR1 SSHAT, CDR2 FNYEAQ (reference sequence). This CDR3 is built from 15 residues. CDR3 region: CASSPHEAYQETQYF. DNA of the CDR3: TGTGCTAGCAGCCCTCACGAGGCCTACCAAGAGACCCAGTACTTC.

This rearrangement joins TRBV9 to TRBJ2-5; 8 nucleotides line up with TRBD1. J was trimmed by 0 bases and V by 4 bases; bases with no gene match: 11. The CDR3 length is 17 residues. Germline CDR1 is SGDLS and CDR2 is YYNGEE. The CDR3 here is CASSPQGDRLYQETQYF. CDR3 bases: TGTGCCAGCAGCCCTCAGGGGGACAGGCTGTACCAAGAGACCCAGTACTTC.

The chain carries TRBV5-4 and TRBJ1-3; D gene uncertain. Germline loops: CDR1 SGHNT, CDR2 YYREEE (reference sequence). Trimming left V 7 bases short and J 0 bases short, with 17 bases between. The CDR3 spans 16 residues. CDR3 residues: CASRSGGGDSGNTIYF. CDR3 bases: TGTGCCAGCCGCTCGGGAGGAGGAGACTCTGGAAACACCATATATTTT.

This rearrangement joins TRBV12-3 or TRBV12-4 to TRBJ2-4, with 11 bases identical to TRBD2. The J segment lost 1 base and the V segment lost 5 bases, leaving 7 bases of the junction unmatched. The CDR3 runs 17 residues. In DNA form, the CDR3 reads TGTGCCAGCAGTCCACTTAGCGGGAGGGCGGCCAAAAACATTCAGTACTTC. Amino acid sequence: CASSPLSGRAAKNIQYF.

This clonotype was picked up many times. The genes are TRBV18 and TRBJ2-1; 7 nucleotides align to TRBD2. CDR1 and CDR2 from the germline V gene are KGHSH and LQKENI. The CDR3 runs to 17 residues. The J segment lost 8 bases and the V segment lost 3 bases, leaving 16 bases of the junction unmatched. This chain's CDR3 is CASSPPLLASPIDEQFF. The CDR3 nucleotides are TGTGCCAGCTCACCGCCCCTACTAGCGTCACCTATCGATGAGCAGTTCTTC.

This clonotype occurred many times. V usage is TRBV2 and J usage is TRBJ2-7; 12 bases align to TRBD2. Per the germline V gene, CDR1 is SNHLY and CDR2 is FYNNEI. The V segment lost 7 bases and the J segment 4 bases; nucleotides outside the gene matches: 5. This CDR3 is 14 amino acids long. CDR3 nucleotide sequence: TGTGCCAGCAACCCGACTAGCGGGAGATACGAGCAGTACTTC. Translation gives CASNPTSGRYEQYF.

CDR3 loop: CASSLSTGSHGELFF. DNA for the CDR3: TGTGCCAGCTCACTCTCGACAGGGTCTCACGGGGAGCTGTTTTTT. The V and J genes are TRBV18 and TRBJ2-2; 7 bases line up with TRBD1. CDR1 KGHSH and CDR2 LQKENI come from the germline V gene. The CDR3 is 15 amino acids. The V segment lost 4 bases and the J segment 7 bases; nucleotides outside the gene matches: 9.

As for this clonotype: A single base separates this from a much larger clone, so it may be a read error. This chain uses TRBV27 with TRBJ1-1; the D is unclear. Germline CDR1 reads MNHEY; CDR2 reads SMNVEV (reference sequence). The CDR3 runs to 13 residues. The V end was cut by 1 base, the J end by 3 bases, with 6 bases between. The CDR3 sequence: CASSLFQDTEAFF. CDR3 DNA: TGTGCCAGCAGTTTATTCCAGGACACTGAAGCTTTCTTT.

At least ten counts were recorded for this clonotype. The rearrangement uses TRBV3-1 and TRBJ2-4, with 8 bases fitting TRBD2. Germline V gives CDR1 LGHDT, CDR2 YNNKEL (reference sequence). CDR3 length equals 16 residues. The junction had 2 bases not matched to a gene; V was cut back by 1 base and J by 0 bases. The CDR3 sequence: CASSQVLAGAKNIQYF. The CDR3 nucleotides are TGTGCCAGCAGCCAAGTCCTAGCGGGAGCCAAAAACATTCAGTACTTC.

This clonotype has ten or more counts. The chain recombines TRBV7-9 with TRBJ2-3; D gene unclear. Trimming removed 3 bases at V and 6 bases at J, with 7 bases between. The CDR3 covers 12 residues. Germline V gene sequence: CDR1 SEHNR, CDR2 FQNEAQ (reference sequence). CDR3 DNA sequence: TGTGCCAGCAGCTTTCCACGGGATACGCAGTATTTT. Translation gives CASSFPRDTQYF.

This clonotype was seen ten or more times. The CDR3 sequence is CASSVRLAGGPDTQYF. As DNA, the CDR3 is TGTGCCAGCAGCGTACGACTAGCGGGAGGGCCAGATACGCAGTATTTT. The rearrangement uses TRBV3-1 and TRBJ2-3; 14 bases are a match to TRBD2. The CDR3 has 16 amino acids. Trimming removed 5 bases from V and 4 bases from J; junction bases left unmatched: 5. Germline CDR1 LGHDT, CDR2 YNNKEL (reference sequence).

At least ten counts were recorded for this clonotype. This chain links TRBV28 with TRBJ1-4, with TRBD1 matching 9 bases. CDR1 is MDHEN and CDR2 is SYDVKM in the germline V gene. There are 15 residues in the CDR3. V was pared by 6 bases and J by 8 bases, with 10 bases of the junction left unmatched. The CDR3 region has the DNA TGTGCCAGCAGACCTACACAGGGGGCTCGGGAAAAACTGTTTTTT. Translation: CASRPTQGAREKLFF.

The chain carries TRBV13 and TRBJ2-7; D is perhaps TRBD2 (6 bases). Trimming took 5 bases from V and 3 from J, leaving 20 bases between them. CDR1 is PRHDT and CDR2 is FYEKMQ in the germline V gene (reference sequence). This CDR3 region has 16 residues. The DNA of the CDR3 is TGTGCCAGCAGCCCTCCGACCGGGACTCCTCTCTACGAGCAGTACTTC. Its translation is CASSPPTGTPLYEQYF.

This clonotype was observed a handful of times. The chain joins TRBV6-2 or TRBV6-3 to TRBJ2-3; 8 bases line up with TRBD2. Per the germline V gene, CDR1 is MNHEY and CDR2 is SVGEGT. This CDR3 is built from 14 residues. The V gene end was trimmed by 10 bases and the J gene end by 4 bases; junction bases not matched to a gene: 10. The CDR3 nucleotides are TGTGCCATTTCTGGGAGCGGGAGTTCAGATACGCAGTATTTT. Residues: CAISGSGSSDTQYF.

The CDR3 coding sequence is TGTGCCAGCAGCCTGGACAGGGGGGCTTTCTTT. This encodes CASSLDRGAFF. The chain recombines TRBV7-9 with TRBJ1-1, with 10 bases that match TRBD1. V lost 5 bases to trimming and J lost 11 bases; unmatched junction nucleotides: 2. CDR1 is SEHNR and CDR2 is FQNEAQ in the germline V gene (reference sequence). This CDR3 contains 11 residues.

The table lists this clonotype with many counts. J is TRBJ2-1 and V is TRBV7-6; 7 bases fit TRBD2. The junction had 8 bases not matched to a gene; V was cut back by 4 bases and J by 2 bases. From germline, CDR1 is SGHVS and CDR2 FNYEAQ. This CDR3 contains 16 residues. The CDR3 nucleotides are TGTGCCAGCAGCTCCATGCCGAGCGGGACCTACAATGAGCAGTTCTTC. Encoded protein: CASSSMPSGTYNEQFF.

This clonotype was seen at least ten times. The rearrangement joins TRBV28 to TRBJ2-3; unclear D gene. This CDR3 has 13 amino acids. The V gene's germline CDR1 is MDHEN and CDR2 SYDVKM. With 6 bases removed from V and 5 bases from J, the gap between germline ends came to 12 bases. The CDR3 nucleotides read TGTGCCAGCAGCCCGGTATTTAGAGATACGCAGTATTTT. It translates to CASSPVFRDTQYF.

There are a few counts of this clonotype. The rearrangement links TRBV5-1 to TRBJ2-1; 10 nucleotides line up with TRBD2. Germline trimming cut 2 bases from V and 5 bases from J; bases unmatched to any gene: 7. The CDR3 totals 16 residues. CDR1 and CDR2 from the germline V gene are SGHRS and YFSETQ. CDR3 protein: CASSFPSGSVDNEQFF. The CDR3 DNA follows: TGCGCCAGCAGCTTCCCTAGCGGGAGTGTCGACAATGAGCAGTTCTTC. Together with reference TRBV5-1 and TRBJ2-1, the CDR3 gives the full variable domain: KAGVTQTPRYLIKTRGQQVTLSCSPISGHRSVSWYQQTPGQGLQFLFEYFSETQRNKGNFPGRFSGRQFSNSRSEMNVSTLELGDSALYLCASSFPSGSVDNEQFFGPGTRLTVL.